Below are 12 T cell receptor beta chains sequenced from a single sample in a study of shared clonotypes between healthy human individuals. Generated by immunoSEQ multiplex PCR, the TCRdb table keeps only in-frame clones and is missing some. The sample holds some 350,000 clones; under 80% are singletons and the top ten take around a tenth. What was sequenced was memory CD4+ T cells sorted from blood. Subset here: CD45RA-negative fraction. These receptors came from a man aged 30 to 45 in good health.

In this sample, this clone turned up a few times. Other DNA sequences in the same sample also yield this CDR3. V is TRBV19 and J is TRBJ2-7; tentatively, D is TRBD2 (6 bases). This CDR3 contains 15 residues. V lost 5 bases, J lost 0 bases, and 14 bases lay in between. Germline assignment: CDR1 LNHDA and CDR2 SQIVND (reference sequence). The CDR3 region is CASSSRDPGSYEQYF. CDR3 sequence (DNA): TGTGCCAGTAGTTCGCGGGACCCAGGCTCCTACGAGCAGTACTTC.

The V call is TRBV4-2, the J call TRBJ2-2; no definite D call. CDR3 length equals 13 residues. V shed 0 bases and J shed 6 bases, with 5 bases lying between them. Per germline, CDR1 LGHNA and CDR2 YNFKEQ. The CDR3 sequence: CASSQDRPGELFF. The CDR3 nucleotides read TGTGCCAGCAGCCAAGACCGTCCCGGGGAGCTGTTTTTT.

CDR3 sequence reads: CASSPGQGMFHQPQHF. The CDR3, as DNA: TGCGCCAGCAGCCCCGGACAGGGGATGTTCCATCAGCCCCAGCATTTT. The chain combines TRBV5-1 with TRBJ1-5; TRBD1 matches at 9 bases. The CDR3 has 16 amino acids. In germline, CDR1 is SGHRS, CDR2 YFSETQ. V lost 4 bases, J lost 5 bases, and 10 bases stayed unmatched.

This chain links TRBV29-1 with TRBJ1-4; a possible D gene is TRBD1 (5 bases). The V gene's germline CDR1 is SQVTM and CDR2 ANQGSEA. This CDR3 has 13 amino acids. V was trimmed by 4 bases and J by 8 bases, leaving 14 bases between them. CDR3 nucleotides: TGCAGCGTTGGAGACAGAGCTCGCGAAAAACTGTTTTTT. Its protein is CSVGDRAREKLFF.

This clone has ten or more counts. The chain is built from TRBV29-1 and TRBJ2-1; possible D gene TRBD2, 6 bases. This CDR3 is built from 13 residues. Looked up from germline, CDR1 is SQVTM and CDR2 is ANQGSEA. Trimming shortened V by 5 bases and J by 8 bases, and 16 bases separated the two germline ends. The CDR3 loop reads CSVLRDSGDEQFF. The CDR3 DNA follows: TGCAGCGTTCTCCGGGACTCCGGGGATGAGCAGTTCTTC.

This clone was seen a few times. The CDR3 here is CASSQGSGSTGELFF. DNA for the CDR3: TGTGCCAGCAGCCAGGGGAGCGGGAGCACCGGGGAGCTGTTTTTT. This sequence joins TRBV7-2 and TRBJ2-2, with TRBD2 matching over 8 bases. Losses at the gene ends were 5 bases for V and 4 bases for J; bases not matched to a gene: 6. The CDR3 has 15 amino acids. CDR1 and CDR2 (germline): SGHTA, FQGNSA.

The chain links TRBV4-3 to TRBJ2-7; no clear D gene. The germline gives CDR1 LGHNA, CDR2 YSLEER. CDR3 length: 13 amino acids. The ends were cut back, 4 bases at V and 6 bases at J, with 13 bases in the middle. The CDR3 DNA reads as TGCGCCAGCAGCCCCGCCCTAAGTCGCGAGCAGTACTTC. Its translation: CASSPALSREQYF.

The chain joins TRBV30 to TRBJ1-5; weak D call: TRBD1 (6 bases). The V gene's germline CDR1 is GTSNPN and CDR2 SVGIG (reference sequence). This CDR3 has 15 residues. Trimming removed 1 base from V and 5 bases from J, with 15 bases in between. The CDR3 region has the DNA TGTGCCTGGAGTGGAGGCCCGGGGGCGGATCAGCCCCAGCATTTT. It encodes CAWSGGPGADQPQHF.

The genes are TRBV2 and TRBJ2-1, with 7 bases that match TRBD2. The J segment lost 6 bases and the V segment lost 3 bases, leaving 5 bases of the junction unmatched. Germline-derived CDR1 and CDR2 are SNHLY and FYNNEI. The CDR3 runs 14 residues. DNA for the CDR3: TGTGCCAGCAGTGACTCTAGCGGACTCAATGAGCAGTTCTTC. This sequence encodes CASSDSSGLNEQFF. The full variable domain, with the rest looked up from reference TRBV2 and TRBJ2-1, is EPEVTQTPSHQVTQMGQEVILRCVPISNHLYFYWYRQILGQKVEFLVSFYNNEISEKSEIFDDQFSVERPDGSNFTLKIRSTKLEDSAMYFCASSDSSGLNEQFFGPGTRLTVL.

Here the CDR3 DNA reads TGTGCCAGCAGCGATCGGACTAACACAGATACGCAGTATTTT. It yields the protein CASSDRTNTDTQYF. The rearrangement links TRBV5-4 to TRBJ2-3, with D maybe TRBD2 (6 bases). V was trimmed by 4 bases and J by 2 bases, leaving 11 bases between them. CDR1 is SGHNT and CDR2 is YYREEE in the germline V gene (reference sequence). The CDR3 consists of 14 residues.

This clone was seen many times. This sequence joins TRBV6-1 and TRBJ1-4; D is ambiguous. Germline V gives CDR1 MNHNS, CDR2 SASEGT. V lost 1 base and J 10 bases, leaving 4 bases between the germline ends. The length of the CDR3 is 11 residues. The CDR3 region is CASSEERKLFF. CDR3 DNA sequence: TGTGCCAGCAGTGAAGAACGAAAACTGTTTTTT.

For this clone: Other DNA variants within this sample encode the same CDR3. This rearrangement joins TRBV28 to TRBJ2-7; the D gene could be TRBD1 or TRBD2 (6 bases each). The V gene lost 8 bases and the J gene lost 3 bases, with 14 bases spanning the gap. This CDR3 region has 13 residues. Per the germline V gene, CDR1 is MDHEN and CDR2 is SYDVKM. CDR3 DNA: TGTGCCAGCTCCCGAGGGGGGAACTACGAGCAGTACTTC. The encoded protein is CASSRGGNYEQYF.